The clone carrying this TCR beta chain appeared a single time. This sample stems from a study of T cell changes during pregnancy in multiple sclerosis. Clones were sequenced by immunoSEQ multiplex PCR, and TCRdb holds only the in-frame ones, with some missing. The sample lists tens of thousands of clones, around 94% occurring once. Trimming removed 3 bases from V and 2 bases from J; junction bases left unmatched: 7. The CDR3 runs 16 residues. Germline loops: CDR1 MNHEY, CDR2 SMNVEV (reference sequence). The chain couples TRBV27 to TRBJ2-3, with 8 bases that match TRBD2. The starting material was peripheral blood, obtained in the third trimester of pregnancy. The source is a female donor with multiple sclerosis, enrolled in a pregnancy study. The CDR3 DNA sequence: TGTGCCAGCAGTTTTGGGTTAGCGGGATTCACAGATACGCAGTATTTT. Translating gives CASSFGLAGFTDTQYF.